Listed below are T cell receptor beta chains from one sample, sequenced in a study of regulatory T cells in long-lasting Graves disease. TCRdb called the multiplex PCR reads again in MiXCR, with one record for every CDR3 protein. The data contain some 470,000 distinct CDR3 sequences, roughly 21% of them seen just once; the ten biggest clones take up roughly 6.9%. The specimen comprised peripheral blood mononuclear cells (PBMCs), sampled when the disease was refractory, from a patient treated with antithyroid drugs. These TCRs come from a female donor with Graves disease. CDR3s include the opening cysteine and the closing phenylalanine or tryptophan. Fields, in order: D gene, CDR3 length, V gene, J gene, CDR3 protein. The D gene is left open where the match is weak.

>-|15|TRBV3-1|TRBJ1-4
CASSRQGGANEKLFF
>-|16|TRBV6-2/TRBV6-3|TRBJ1-5
CASSESAGTAWQPQHF
>TRBD1|13|TRBV29-1|TRBJ1-2
CSAPRQGDYGYTF
>TRBD2|19|TRBV24-1|TRBJ2-2
CATSDPSSGWFLNTGELFF
>-|16|TRBV7-2|TRBJ1-1
CASSLKFRLDGHEAFF
>TRBD2|18|TRBV20-1|TRBJ2-7
CSARGGGTSESSGNEQYF
>-|13|TRBV6-1|TRBJ1-1
CALLDSPNTEAFF
>-|13|TRBV9|TRBJ2-1
CASSVEILDAVFF
>-|14|TRBV7-9|TRBJ2-7
CASSGRMGVTEQYF
>-|14|TRBV13|TRBJ1-1
CASSLTQGNTEAFF
>-|17|TRBV7-9|TRBJ2-6
CASSLVPDSSGANVLTF
>-|14|TRBV11-2|TRBJ2-5
CASSLGVGAETQYF
>TRBD1|16|TRBV6-1|TRBJ2-7
CASSATVDRAVYKQYF
>-|15|TRBV5-4|TRBJ1-2
CASSLDPDRRDGYTF
>-|13|TRBV6-1|TRBJ2-5
CASRQGPTGTQYF
>TRBD1|14|TRBV24-1|TRBJ1-2
CATSGKTGNYGYTF
>-|16|TRBV28|TRBJ2-2
CASSHSLQGGTGELFF
>TRBD1|13|TRBV20-1|TRBJ2-5
CSAPTGGAETQYF
>TRBD1|13|TRBV19|TRBJ2-7
CASQQGFSYEQYF
>-|11|TRBV30|TRBJ1-2
CAWSVAYGYTF
>-|17|TRBV20-1|TRBJ1-2
CSAREPRIVIDDYGYTF
>-|16|TRBV6-5|TRBJ1-1
CASSYSQGQGGAEAFF
>TRBD2|14|TRBV11-2|TRBJ2-5
CASSSVREGPIGYF
>-|14|TRBV18|TRBJ2-7
CASSPAGPLDEQYF
>TRBD2|18|TRBV20-1|TRBJ2-4
CSARGTSGGNLAKNIQYF